The clone carrying this T cell receptor beta chain was counted only a few times. As yet, its antigen is unknown. The source of the sample is a study of vaccination and CD4 T cells after COVID-19. For the study at large: Taking of post-vaccine samples occurred a median approximately 76 days after dose two (range 14 to 241).

Oncomine TCR Beta short-read sequencing was applied to DNA from cultured CD4+ T cells. From the PCR reads, TCRdb called clonotypes with MiXCR, one entry per CDR3 protein. The sample yields approximately 20,000 distinct CDR3 sequences, roughly 24% seen once. Treatment indicated: roughly 11-day PBMC culture with coronavirus spike peptide pools or control peptides (ViraFEST assay). The CDR3 consists of 17 residues. After removal of 3 bases from V and 5 bases from J, the junction contained 13 bases not matched to a gene. Germline V gene lookup returns CDR1 LNHDA and CDR2 SQIVND (reference sequence). This rearrangement joins TRBV19 to TRBJ2-1; 7 bases are shared with TRBD1. Sequencing was performed on cultured CD4+ T cells from blood. This receptor was taken from a human donor with COVID-19. CDR3 nucleotides: TGTGCCAGTAGTATGCGGACAGGAGATGGCCTCAACAATGAGCAGTTCTTC. Translation: CASSMRTGDGLNNEQFF.